A single T cell receptor (beta chain) is shown here with its context. The antigen is undetermined. The sample is drawn from a study of cytomegalovirus exposure and HLA in healthy donors. V shed 8 bases and J 4 bases; nucleotides not matched to a gene: 8. This CDR3 spans 15 amino acids. Germline CDR1 KGHSH, CDR2 LQKENI. Overall study findings and caveats: The finding came from a later analysis; first-cohort TCR clusters tended to co-occur in the approximately 120 validation repertoires. Rare TCR sequences predominated, though certain public TCRs were found in many donors.

This table comes from immunoSEQ multiplex PCR, and its TCRdb copy is limited to in-frame clones, with some not included. The sample lists some 110,000 clones, more than 70% occurring once. The sequence was obtained from a man between 18 and 35 years old in good health and CMV-seronegative. The sequenced sample consisted of PBMCs. The chain combines TRBV18 with TRBJ2-1; 10 nucleotides align to TRBD2. The DNA for the CDR3 is TGTGCCAGCAAAGTGACTAGCGGGTTATACAATGAGCAGTTCTTC. Translating it yields CASKVTSGLYNEQFF.